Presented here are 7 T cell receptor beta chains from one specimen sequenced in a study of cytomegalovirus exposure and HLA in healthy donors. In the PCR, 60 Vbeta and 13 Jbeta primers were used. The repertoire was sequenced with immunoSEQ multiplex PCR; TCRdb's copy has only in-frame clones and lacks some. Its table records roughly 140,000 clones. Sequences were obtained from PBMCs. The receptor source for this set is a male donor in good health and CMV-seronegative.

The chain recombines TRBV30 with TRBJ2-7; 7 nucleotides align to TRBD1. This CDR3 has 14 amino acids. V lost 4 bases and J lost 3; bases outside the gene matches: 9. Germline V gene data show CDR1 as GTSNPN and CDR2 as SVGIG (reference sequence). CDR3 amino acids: CAWKKGDSDYEQYF. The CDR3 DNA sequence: TGTGCCTGGAAAAAGGGGGACAGTGACTACGAGCAGTACTTC.

The CDR3 spells CASSGRGRAYEQYF. CDR3 in DNA: TGTGCCAGCAGCGGACGCGGGAGGGCCTACGAGCAGTACTTC. The chain has TRBV5-6 and TRBJ2-7; 9 bases are a match to TRBD2. Per the germline V gene, CDR1 is SGHDT and CDR2 is YYEEEE. The CDR3 consists of 14 residues. V was pared by 4 bases and J by 2 bases, with 4 bases of the junction left unmatched.

CDR3 sequence (DNA): TGTGCCAGCAGTTTCCGGGACAGCCTCTACAATGAGCAGTTCTTC. It codes for CASSFRDSLYNEQFF. J is TRBJ2-1 and V is TRBV6-1; 7 bases fit TRBD1. The germline CDR1 and CDR2 sequences are MNHNS and SASEGT. This CDR3 has 15 amino acids. The J segment lost 3 bases and the V segment lost 5 bases, leaving 7 bases of the junction unmatched.

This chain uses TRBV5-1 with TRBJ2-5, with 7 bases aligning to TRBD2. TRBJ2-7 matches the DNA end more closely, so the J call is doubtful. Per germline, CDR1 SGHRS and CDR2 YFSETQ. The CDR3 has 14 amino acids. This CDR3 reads CASTFGGSTYEQYF. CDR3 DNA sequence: TGCGCCAGCACCTTTGGCGGGAGTACCTACGAGCAGTACTTC.

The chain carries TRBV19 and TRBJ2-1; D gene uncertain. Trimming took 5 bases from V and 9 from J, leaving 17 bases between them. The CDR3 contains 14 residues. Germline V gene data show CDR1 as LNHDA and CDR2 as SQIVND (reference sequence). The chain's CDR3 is CASSVLPGDSEQFF. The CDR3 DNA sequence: TGTGCCAGTAGTGTACTTCCCGGTGATAGTGAGCAGTTCTTC. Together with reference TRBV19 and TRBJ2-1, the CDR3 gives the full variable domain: DGGITQSPKYLFRKEGQNVTLSCEQNLNHDAMYWYRQDPGQGLRLIYYSQIVNDFQKGDIAEGYSVSREKKESFPLTVTSAQKNPTAFYLCASSVLPGDSEQFFGPGTRLTVL.

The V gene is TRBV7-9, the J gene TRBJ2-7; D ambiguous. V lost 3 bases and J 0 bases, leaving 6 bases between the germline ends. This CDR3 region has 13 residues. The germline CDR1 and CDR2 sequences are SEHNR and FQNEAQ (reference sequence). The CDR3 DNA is TGTGCCAGCAGCTTTGGCAGCTCCTACGAGCAGTACTTC. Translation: CASSFGSSYEQYF.

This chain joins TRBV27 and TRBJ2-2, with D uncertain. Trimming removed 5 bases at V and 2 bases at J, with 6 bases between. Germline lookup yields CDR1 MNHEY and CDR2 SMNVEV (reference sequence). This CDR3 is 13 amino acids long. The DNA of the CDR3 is TGTGCCAGCAGTCGACTTAACACCGGGGAGCTGTTTTTT. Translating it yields CASSRLNTGELFF.